This T cell receptor beta chain was obtained from a study of cytomegalovirus exposure and HLA in healthy donors. Study observations and caveats: CMV antigen specificity of three CMV-associated chains was confirmed in vitro.

The germline V and J ends were trimmed by 4 bases and 4 bases, with 8 bases remaining between them. CDR3 length equals 13 residues. The germline V gene has CDR1 LGHNA and CDR2 YSLEER. TCRdb's copy holds only in-frame clones and misses some; the assay was immunoSEQ multiplex PCR. The repertoire holds approximately 72,000 clones, with 94% as singletons. Concerning this clone: Antigen: not known.

The material sequenced was PBMCs. The J gene is TRBJ1-3, the V gene TRBV4-3, with D hard to call. This TCR derives from a woman aged 18-30 years in good health and CMV-seronegative. In DNA, the CDR3 is TGCGCCAGCAGCCCCGGTGCCGGAAACACCATATATTTT. It specifies CASSPGAGNTIYF.